This T cell receptor beta chain was observed in a study of blood T cell repertoires in COVID-19. About the study: Italy, Spain and the United States were the sources of the convalescent and acute COVID-19 samples. In each case, the material was cDNA or gDNA derived from T cells, B-cell-depleted T cells, or PBMCs.

This CDR3 comprises 16 residues. Per the germline V gene, CDR1 is SGHDN and CDR2 is FVKESK. V was pared by 5 bases and J by 0 bases, with 16 bases between. Sequenced by immunoSEQ multiplex PCR; TCRdb stores in-frame clones only, minus some. The sample holds around 130,000 clones, over 65% seen once. This chain uses TRBV14 with TRBJ1-1, with D possibly being TRBD1 (5 bases). The sequence derives from a man aged 50 to 60 with acute or convalescent COVID-19. Specimen: peripheral blood. The CDR3 sequence: CASSSRQPLMNTEAFF. DNA for the CDR3: TGTGCCAGCAGCTCCCGACAGCCATTAATGAACACTGAAGCTTTCTTT.